These 10 T cell receptor beta chains originate from one sample sequenced in a study of blood T cell repertoires in COVID-19. The repertoire was sequenced with immunoSEQ multiplex PCR; TCRdb's copy has only in-frame clones and lacks some. The sample records about 160,000 clones, around 82% being singletons. The source material was peripheral blood. The receptor source for this set is a woman in her thirties or forties with COVID-19, enrolled during active disease.

This clone was seen a single time. The chain links TRBV7-2 to TRBJ2-2; 11 positions agree with TRBD2. With V trimmed by 4 bases and J by 4 bases, 5 bases remained unmatched. The CDR3 has 16 amino acids. The germline CDR1 and CDR2 sequences are SGHTA and FQGNSA. CDR3 residues: CASSSTSGVSTGELFF. The CDR3, as DNA: TGTGCCAGCAGCTCGACTAGCGGGGTCTCCACCGGGGAGCTGTTTTTT.

The chain recombines TRBV6-5 with TRBJ2-1; possible D gene TRBD1, 5 bases. CDR1 is MNHEY, CDR2 SVGAGI, per germline. Trimming took 4 bases from V and 8 from J, leaving 18 bases between them. CDR3 length equals 15 residues. CDR3 DNA: TGTGCCAGCAGTTTCGGCAGGGTGCAGGTCGATGAGCAGTTCTTC. The encoded protein is CASSFGRVQVDEQFF.

The chain is built from TRBV14 and TRBJ2-3, with TRBD2 matching over 12 bases. The CDR3 covers 16 residues. The germline V gene encodes CDR1 SGHDN and CDR2 FVKESK. V lost 3 bases, J lost 2 bases, and 3 bases stayed unmatched. This CDR3 reads CASSHGLAGYTDTQYF. CDR3 DNA sequence: TGTGCCAGCAGCCACGGACTAGCGGGGTACACAGATACGCAGTATTTT.

The V and J genes are TRBV19 and TRBJ1-2; 7 positions match TRBD1. This CDR3 region has 13 residues. Unmatched junction bases numbered 8, after V lost 5 bases and J lost 8 bases. Germline CDR1 LNHDA, CDR2 SQIVND (reference sequence). DNA of the CDR3: TGTGCCAGTAGTGATCGACAGGGCGGAGGCTACACCTTC. Translating gives CASSDRQGGGYTF.

This clone was seen a few times. This chain links TRBV11-2 with TRBJ1-2, with 7 bases that match TRBD1. V lost 2 bases, J lost 3 bases, and 6 bases stayed unmatched. The length of the CDR3 is 15 residues. Germline V gene sequence: CDR1 SGHAT, CDR2 FQNNGV. CDR3 bases: TGTGCCAGCAGCTTACGACAGGGTTTGGACTATGGCTACACCTTC. As protein: CASSLRQGLDYGYTF. Variable domain in full (rest from reference TRBV11-2 and TRBJ1-2): EAGVAQSPRYKIIEKRQSVAFWCNPISGHATLYWYQQILGQGPKLLIQFQNNGVVDDSQLPKDRFSAERLKGVDSTLKIQPAKLEDSAVYLCASSLRQGLDYGYTFGSGTRLTVV.

V and J are TRBV5-6 and TRBJ1-4, with D possibly matching TRBD1 (6 bases). This CDR3 is built from 11 residues. Trimming took off 4 bases at V and 16 bases at J, with 14 bases between the two ends. CDR1 is SGHDT, CDR2 YYEEEE, per germline. CDR3 sequence: CASSKLGTPFF. CDR3 coding DNA: TGTGCCAGCAGCAAGTTGGGGACACCGTTTTTT.

The gene calls are TRBV6-5 and TRBJ2-5; 7 positions match TRBD1. The trim removed 5 bases at V and 2 bases at J, leaving 2 bases unmatched. The V gene's germline CDR1 is MNHEY and CDR2 SVGAGI. The CDR3 has 13 residues. This chain's CDR3 is CASSTQGQETQYF. DNA of the CDR3: TGTGCCAGCAGTACACAGGGGCAAGAGACCCAGTACTTC.

The genes are TRBV5-8 and TRBJ2-3; 8 bases are shared with TRBD1. Trimming removed 3 bases from V and 1 base from J; junction bases left unmatched: 10. This CDR3 contains 17 residues. The germline gives CDR1 SGHTS, CDR2 YDEGEE. CDR3 protein: CASSSRGTGSRTDTQYF. The DNA of the CDR3 is TGTGCCAGCAGCTCCAGAGGGACAGGTTCTCGCACAGATACGCAGTATTTT.

V gene TRBV6-5 combines with J gene TRBJ2-3; the match to TRBD2 covers 8 bases. V trimming: 7 bases; J trimming: 2 bases; junction bases outside the gene matches: 8. CDR1 and CDR2 from the germline V gene are MNHEY and SVGAGI. The CDR3 length is 15 residues. In DNA, the CDR3 is TGTGCCAGCACTCCGGGGGGGCAGAACACAGATACGCAGTATTTT. Protein sequence: CASTPGGQNTDTQYF.

This clone has a single count. The V gene is TRBV28, the J gene TRBJ1-3, with a possible D match to TRBD1 (6 bases). Trimming took off 6 bases at V and 2 bases at J, with 11 bases between the two ends. This CDR3 spans 14 amino acids. Germline loops: CDR1 MDHEN, CDR2 SYDVKM. DNA of the CDR3: TGTGCCAGCAGCACCGCAGGGGCTGGAAACACCATATATTTT. This translates into CASSTAGAGNTIYF.